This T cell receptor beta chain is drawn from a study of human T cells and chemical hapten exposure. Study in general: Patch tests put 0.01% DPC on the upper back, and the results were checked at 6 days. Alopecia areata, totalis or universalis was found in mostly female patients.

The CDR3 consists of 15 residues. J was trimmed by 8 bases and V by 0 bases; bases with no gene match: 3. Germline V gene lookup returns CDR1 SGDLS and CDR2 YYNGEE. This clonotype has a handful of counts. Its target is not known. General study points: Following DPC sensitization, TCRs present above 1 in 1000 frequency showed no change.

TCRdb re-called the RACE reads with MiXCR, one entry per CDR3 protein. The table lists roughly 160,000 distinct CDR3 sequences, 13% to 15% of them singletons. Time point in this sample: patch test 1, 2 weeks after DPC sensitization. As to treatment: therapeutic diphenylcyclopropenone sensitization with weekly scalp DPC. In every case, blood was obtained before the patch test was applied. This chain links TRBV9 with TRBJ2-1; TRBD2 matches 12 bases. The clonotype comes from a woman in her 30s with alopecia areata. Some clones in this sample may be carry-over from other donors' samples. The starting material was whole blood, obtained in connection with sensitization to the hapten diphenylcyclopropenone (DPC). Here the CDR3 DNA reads TGTGCCAGCAGCGTAGAGGGACTAGCGGGCCATGAGCAGTTCTTC. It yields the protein CASSVEGLAGHEQFF.